This T cell receptor (beta chain) is from a study of CDR3 diversity in severe acne. Germline CDR1 WSHSY, CDR2 SAAADI. The CDR3 sequence is 12 residues long. V lost 5 bases to trimming and J lost 3 bases, with 7 bases between them. In its sample, this clonotype is medium-sized. TCRdb reprocessed the PCR reads with MiXCR, giving one entry per CDR3 protein. The sample contains tens of thousands of distinct CDR3 sequences, approximately 51% of which appear only once. The receptor's source is a male donor in good health, without acne. The sample consisted of blood. This chain connects TRBV10-2 to TRBJ1-1; D uncertain. DNA for the CDR3: TGCGCCAGCAGTTATGTAGACACTGAAGCTTTCTTT. The encoded protein is CASSYVDTEAFF.